The 15 T cell receptor beta chains listed next were all sequenced from one sample in a study of blood T cell repertoires in COVID-19. Only in-frame clones appear in the TCRdb table, and some are missing; sequencing was by immunoSEQ multiplex PCR. The table shows approximately 210,000 clones, with 70% to 90% occurring only once. Sequencing used peripheral blood. The receptors were sampled from a woman aged 70-85 years with active or convalescent COVID-19.

This clone showed up just a few times. The CDR3 DNA reads TGTGCCAGCAAACTAGCTAGCACCACATACGAGCAGTACTTC. Translating gives CASKLASTTYEQYF. V usage is TRBV2 and J usage is TRBJ2-7, with a weak D call TRBD2 (6 bases). The CDR3 is made up of 14 amino acids. The V gene lost 7 bases and the J gene lost 4 bases, with 17 bases spanning the gap. CDR1 is SNHLY and CDR2 is FYNNEI in the germline V gene.

The chain employs TRBV9 and TRBJ2-6; weak D call: TRBD1 (5 bases). Trimming cost V 4 bases and J 4 bases, with 12 bases left between them. Looked up from germline, CDR1 is SGDLS and CDR2 is YYNGEE. CDR3 length equals 15 residues. The CDR3 DNA reads TGTGCCAGCAGCCCCAGGGTGGACGGGGCCAACGTCCTGACTTTC. Translating it yields CASSPRVDGANVLTF.

The rearrangement uses TRBV24-1 and TRBJ2-7; TRBD1 matches 9 bases. The germline V gene encodes CDR1 KGHDR and CDR2 SFDVKD. The V and J ends lost 6 bases and 4 bases, in that order; junction bases with no gene match: 3. The CDR3 loop spans 13 amino acids. The DNA for the CDR3 is TGTGCCACCAGTAGGGACAGGGAGTACGAGCAGTACTTC. Its protein product is CATSRDREYEQYF.

This clone appeared a single time. The gene calls are TRBV19 and TRBJ1-2; no clear D gene. The germline gives CDR1 LNHDA, CDR2 SQIVND (reference sequence). V lost 5 bases, J lost 8 bases, and 12 bases lay in between. The CDR3 runs 12 residues. In DNA, the CDR3 is TGTGCCAGTAGTTCCCTAGGAGGAGGCTACACCTTC. This translates into CASSSLGGGYTF.

The rearrangement joins TRBV28 to TRBJ1-4; D not certain. Trimming cost V 3 bases and J 0 bases, with 8 bases left between them. This CDR3 has 15 residues. CDR1 is MDHEN, CDR2 SYDVKM, per germline. The CDR3 reads CASSFGGTTNEKLFF. As DNA, the CDR3 is TGTGCCAGCAGTTTTGGCGGGACAACTAATGAAAAACTGTTTTTT.

The chain joins TRBV5-1 to TRBJ2-1; 9 positions match TRBD2. The CDR3 has 20 amino acids. Germline V gives CDR1 SGHRS, CDR2 YFSETQ. The ends lost 0 bases at V and 6 bases at J; junction bases unmatched: 19. CDR3 residues: CASSLAILGGRATGGNEQFF. CDR3 nucleotide sequence: TGCGCCAGCAGCTTGGCCATTTTGGGCGGGAGGGCTACGGGGGGCAATGAGCAGTTCTTC. The complete variable domain, with remaining parts taken from reference TRBV5-1 and TRBJ2-1, reads KAGVTQTPRYLIKTRGQQVTLSCSPISGHRSVSWYQQTPGQGLQFLFEYFSETQRNKGNFPGRFSGRQFSNSRSEMNVSTLELGDSALYLCASSLAILGGRATGGNEQFFGPGTRLTVL.

The chain couples TRBV18 to TRBJ2-1; 7 bases fit TRBD2. This CDR3 has 17 amino acids. Germline V gene data show CDR1 as KGHSH and CDR2 as LQKENI. Germline trimming cut 1 base from V and 5 bases from J; bases unmatched to any gene: 11. CDR3 residues: CASSPRRGGISNNEQFF. The CDR3 nucleotides are TGTGCCAGCTCACCACGGCGCGGGGGAATTAGCAACAATGAGCAGTTCTTC.

The rearrangement links TRBV7-3 to TRBJ2-5; 8 bases map to TRBD2. CDR3 size: 13 residues. Germline V gene data show CDR1 as SGHTA and CDR2 as FQGTGA. V lost 5 bases to trimming and J lost 7 bases; unmatched junction nucleotides: 6. Here the CDR3 reads CASSLGTRGTQYF. In nucleotides, the CDR3 is TGTGCCAGCAGCCTCGGGACTAGGGGGACCCAGTACTTC.

The genes are TRBV5-1 and TRBJ2-7; 7 nucleotides align to TRBD1. V lost 4 bases to trimming and J lost 8 bases; unmatched junction nucleotides: 6. The CDR3 covers 12 residues. The V gene's germline CDR1 is SGHRS and CDR2 YFSETQ. CDR3 loop: CASSQDRAKQYF. CDR3 coding DNA: TGCGCCAGCAGCCAAGACAGGGCCAAGCAGTACTTC.

This chain joins TRBV28 and TRBJ2-2, with a possible D match to TRBD2 (5 bases). The CDR3 length is 15 residues. Germline CDR1 reads MDHEN; CDR2 reads SYDVKM. V was pared by 4 bases and J by 1 base, with 10 bases between. The CDR3 bases are TGTGCCAGCAGTTCGAGGGTGGGGAACACCGGGGAGCTGTTTTTT. Its translation is CASSSRVGNTGELFF. Drawing the rest from reference TRBV28 and TRBJ2-2, the complete variable domain is DVKVTQSSRYLVKRTGEKVFLECVQDMDHENMFWYRQDPGLGLRLIYFSYDVKMKEKGDIPEGYSVSREKKERFSLILESASTNQTSMYLCASSSRVGNTGELFFGEGSRLTVL.

The chain uses TRBV19 and TRBJ1-1, with 12 bases that match TRBD1. CDR3 length: 15 amino acids. Germline CDR1 reads LNHDA; CDR2 reads SQIVND (reference sequence). With 1 base clipped from V and 7 bases from J, the junction kept 4 bases outside the gene matches. The CDR3 DNA reads TGTGCCAGTAGTATAGGGGGACAGGGGGCCGTTGAAGCTTTCTTT. Translating it yields CASSIGGQGAVEAFF.

This sequence joins TRBV24-1 and TRBJ2-5; D perhaps matches TRBD2 (5 bases). CDR1 KGHDR and CDR2 SFDVKD come from the germline V gene. Trimming stripped 5 bases from V and 0 bases from J, with 15 bases between. The CDR3 has 16 amino acids. The CDR3 coding sequence is TGTGCCACCAGTGCGGGTCGAGGGTCTTACCAAGAGACCCAGTACTTC. Its protein product is CATSAGRGSYQETQYF.

The chain is built from TRBV4-1 and TRBJ2-6; D possibly corresponds to TRBD1 (6 bases). CDR1 MGHRA and CDR2 YSYEKL come from the germline V gene. Trimming removed 5 bases from V and 3 bases from J, with 17 bases in between. This CDR3 spans 17 amino acids. In DNA form, the CDR3 reads TGCGCCAGCAGCTTAATAAGGATCAGGGGTGGGGCCAACGTCCTGACTTTC. Residues: CASSLIRIRGGANVLTF.

This clone was seen a few times. The DNA of the CDR3 is TGTGCCAGCAGTTACAGGGGGAATCAGCCCCAGCATTTT. Translation: CASSYRGNQPQHF. The chain couples TRBV2 to TRBJ1-5; 8 bases match TRBD1. This CDR3 spans 13 amino acids. Germline assignment: CDR1 SNHLY and CDR2 FYNNEI. Trimming removed 5 bases from V and 4 bases from J; junction bases left unmatched: 1.

The genes are TRBV28 and TRBJ2-7; 11 bases are a match to TRBD2. Trimming took 1 base from V and 5 from J; bases not matched to a gene: 13. This CDR3 is built from 18 residues. Looked up from germline, CDR1 is MDHEN and CDR2 is SYDVKM. In DNA, the CDR3 is TGTGCCAGCAGTTTATATACTAGCGGGAGCGACCCGGGGGACGAGCAGTACTTC. Its translation is CASSLYTSGSDPGDEQYF.